The 19 T cell receptor beta chains given below trace back to one sample, sequenced in a study of control samples from healthy donors and cancer patients. Data came from immunoSEQ multiplex PCR; TCRdb stores just in-frame clones and leaves some out. Here the sample spans approximately 170,000 clones, approximately 90% being singletons. Sequenced: blood. The receptors originated from a woman aged 25 to 39 in good health.

CDR3 sequence reads: CASSLGTGIYEQYF. In DNA, the CDR3 is TGCGCCAGCAGCTTGGGGACAGGGATTTACGAGCAGTACTTC. The chain joins TRBV5-1 to TRBJ2-7; 8 nucleotides agree with TRBD1. The length of the CDR3 is 14 residues. The J segment lost 4 bases and the V segment lost 0 bases, leaving 3 bases of the junction unmatched. In germline, CDR1 is SGHRS, CDR2 YFSETQ.

V gene TRBV4-1 combines with J gene TRBJ2-1; TRBD2 matches at 11 bases. The CDR3 sequence is 19 residues long. V shed 0 bases, J shed 3 bases, and the junction held 10 bases outside the gene matches. The germline V gene encodes CDR1 MGHRA and CDR2 YSYEKL. The CDR3 DNA reads as TGCGCCAGCAGCCAAGATCGGGGTAGCGGGAGGGCGAACTACAATGAGCAGTTCTTC. It encodes CASSQDRGSGRANYNEQFF.

V gene TRBV5-1 combines with J gene TRBJ2-5; TRBD2 matches at 9 bases. V was pared by 2 bases and J by 0 bases, with 2 bases of the junction left unmatched. Germline CDR1 reads SGHRS; CDR2 reads YFSETQ. There are 15 residues in the CDR3. CDR3 coding DNA: TGCGCCAGCAGCTTAACTAGCGGGTACCAAGAGACCCAGTACTTC. Residues: CASSLTSGYQETQYF.

The chain carries TRBV12-5 and TRBJ2-1; D is unresolved. The V gene lost 1 base and the J gene lost 11 bases, with 6 bases spanning the gap. Per the germline V gene, CDR1 is LGHNT and CDR2 is FRNRAP. The CDR3 runs 11 residues. The CDR3, as DNA: TGTGCTAGTGGTTTGGCGACGAAGCAGTTCTTC. It specifies CASGLATKQFF.

This clone came up a few times. This sequence joins TRBV7-8 and TRBJ2-3; D perhaps matches TRBD1 (5 bases). Germline CDR1 and CDR2: SGHVS and FQNEAQ. V was cut by 1 base and J by 4 bases, with 12 bases left in between. CDR3 length: 15 residues. This CDR3 reads CASSLDDIRADTQYF. Written as DNA, the CDR3 is TGTGCCAGCAGCTTAGACGACATCAGGGCAGATACGCAGTATTTT.

The chain has TRBV6-5 and TRBJ2-7; 10 nucleotides line up with TRBD2. V lost 6 bases to trimming and J lost 4 bases; unmatched junction nucleotides: 6. The length of the CDR3 is 14 residues. Germline V CDR1 and CDR2: MNHEY, SVGAGI. The CDR3 bases are TGTGCCAGCAGAGCCCTAGCGGGGGAATACGAGCAGTACTTC. This translates into CASRALAGEYEQYF.

This clone has just one count. The chain links TRBV6-2 or TRBV6-3 to TRBJ1-1; 9 bases match TRBD1. The CDR3 contains 13 residues. The junction had 1 base not matched to a gene; V was cut back by 4 bases and J by 4 bases. Germline V CDR1 and CDR2: MNHEY, SVGEGT. The DNA for the CDR3 is TGTGCCAGCAGTTTACAGGGGGCCACTGAAGCTTTCTTT. Amino acids: CASSLQGATEAFF.

The chain employs TRBV29-1 and TRBJ1-5, with TRBD1 matching 8 bases. The CDR3 extends over 13 amino acids. Looked up from germline, CDR1 is SQVTM and CDR2 is ANQGSEA. The J segment lost 4 bases and the V segment lost 7 bases, leaving 6 bases of the junction unmatched. DNA of the CDR3: TGCAGCGCTATAGACAGGGGTAATCAGCCCCAGCATTTT. Its translation: CSAIDRGNQPQHF.

The rearrangement joins TRBV14 to TRBJ1-3, with D tentatively TRBD1 (5 bases). In germline, CDR1 is SGHDN, CDR2 FVKESK. V gave up 1 base and J gave up 8 bases, with 6 bases separating them. The CDR3 extends over 12 amino acids. This CDR3 reads CASSQGGYTIYF. CDR3 DNA: TGTGCCAGCAGCCAAGGGGGGTACACCATATATTTT.

In nucleotides, the CDR3 is TGTGCCAGCAGCCCCCCGCCCGGGGATCAGCCCCAGCATTTT. Protein: CASSPPPGDQPQHF. The rearrangement links TRBV9 to TRBJ1-5; D not resolved. This CDR3 is built from 14 residues. Germline CDR1 and CDR2: SGDLS and YYNGEE. The V end lost 4 bases, the J end lost 5 bases, and 13 bases lay between the germline ends.

The V and J genes are TRBV6-5 and TRBJ2-7; a possible D gene is TRBD2 (5 bases). V lost 6 bases to trimming and J lost 0 bases, with 9 bases between them. This CDR3 has 13 amino acids. Germline CDR1 MNHEY, CDR2 SVGAGI. The CDR3 loop is CASSRGYSYEQYF. The CDR3 DNA sequence: TGTGCCAGCAGCCGCGGGTACTCCTACGAGCAGTACTTC.

The V gene is TRBV15, the J gene TRBJ2-7, with 8 nucleotides matching TRBD1. The CDR3 sequence is 17 residues long. V lost 0 bases, J lost 5 bases, and 12 bases stayed unmatched. In germline, CDR1 is LNHNV, CDR2 YYDKDF (reference sequence). This CDR3 is CATSRERVPRQGHEQYF. CDR3 nucleotides: TGTGCCACCAGCAGAGAGAGGGTCCCGCGACAGGGGCACGAGCAGTACTTC.

The sample holds a few counts of this clone. This specimen includes other DNA sequences encoding the same CDR3. V is TRBV7-9 and J is TRBJ1-2; no firm D call. This CDR3 is built from 12 residues. Deletions cut 1 base from V and 2 bases from J, with 2 bases between. CDR1 SEHNR and CDR2 FQNEAQ come from the germline V gene (reference sequence). CDR3 nucleotide sequence: TGTGCCAGCAGCTTAGGCAACTATGGCTACACCTTC. Translating gives CASSLGNYGYTF.

This sequence joins TRBV7-2 and TRBJ1-1, with D possibly matching TRBD1 (5 bases). The CDR3 sequence is 13 residues long. CDR1 is SGHTA, CDR2 FQGNSA, per germline. The V end lost 4 bases, the J end lost 4 bases, and 10 bases lay between the germline ends. CDR3 amino acids: CASSSQGLTEAFF. The CDR3, as DNA: TGTGCCAGCAGCTCCCAGGGTCTCACTGAAGCTTTCTTT.

The chain uses TRBV27 and TRBJ2-7, with D perhaps matching TRBD1 (6 bases). The CDR3 loop spans 12 amino acids. Trimming cost V 5 bases and J 3 bases, with 8 bases left between them. Germline CDR1 is MNHEY and CDR2 is SMNVEV (reference sequence). In nucleotides, the CDR3 is TGTGCCAGCAGTAGCAGGGGCTACGAGCAGTACTTC. This encodes CASSSRGYEQYF.

The chain employs TRBV5-4 and TRBJ1-3, with D perhaps matching TRBD1 (6 bases). V was trimmed by 6 bases and J by 1 base, leaving 14 bases between them. There are 15 residues in the CDR3. The germline V gene has CDR1 SGHNT and CDR2 YYREEE (reference sequence). The CDR3 is CASTGQPGSGNTIYF. The CDR3 DNA follows: TGTGCCAGCACCGGACAGCCCGGGTCTGGAAACACCATATATTTT.

The CDR3 region has the DNA TGCGCCAGCAACAGAGAGGGAGGGAGCGGCACAGATACGCAGTATTTT. This translates into CASNREGGSGTDTQYF. The J gene is TRBJ2-3, the V gene TRBV10-2; 7 bases are a match to TRBD2. J lost 1 base, V lost 7 bases, and 11 bases had no gene match. Germline V gene data show CDR1 as WSHSY and CDR2 as SAAADI. The CDR3 runs to 16 residues.

The table lists this clone with a few counts. The V gene is TRBV12-3 or TRBV12-4, the J gene TRBJ1-1; D uncertain. V dropped 3 bases and J dropped 10 bases, with 9 bases sitting between them. The CDR3 runs 11 residues. The CDR3 DNA reads as TGTGCCAGCAGTTTCCGGAGCGGAGCTTTCTTT. This codes for CASSFRSGAFF.

The rearrangement uses TRBV9 and TRBJ1-1; tentative D call: TRBD1 (5 bases). CDR3 length equals 14 residues. V lost 3 bases, J lost 1 base, and 10 bases lay in between. Germline V lookup: CDR1 SGDLS, CDR2 YYNGEE. The CDR3 region has the DNA TGTGCCAGCAGCGCCCCCGACAGGAACACTGAAGCTTTCTTT. It is translated as CASSAPDRNTEAFF.